The rows below give T cell receptor beta chains drawn from one sample of a study of blood T cell repertoires in COVID-19. Measured with immunoSEQ multiplex PCR; TCRdb has only the in-frame clones, and not every one. Of over 200,000 clones in the sample, 75% to 90% were seen once. Sequenced input: peripheral blood. The receptor set was obtained from a human donor in a cohort sampled during active COVID-19. Each CDR3 is given with its conserved first and last residue. A D gene is named only where the DNA matches it firmly. The size field is filled for only some rows; it gives once, few, many or a size class.

TRBJ2-7,TRBV27,once,NA,15,TGTGCCAGCAGTTTTCTCGGGACAGCGGGCTACGAGCAGTACTTC,CASSFLGTAGYEQYF
TRBJ1-3,TRBV5-1,many,TRBD1,15,TGCGCCAGCAGCGAGTGGACAGGTACAGGAAACACCATATATTTT,CASSEWTGTGNTIYF
TRBJ2-7,TRBV19,NA,NA,15,TGTGCCAGTAGTGCCGGACAGACCTTCTCCTACGAGCAGTACTTC,CASSAGQTFSYEQYF
TRBJ2-1,TRBV7-7,NA,TRBD2,16,TGTGCCAGCAGCCTCCGTCAAGCGGGAAATAACAATGAGCAGTTCTTC,CASSLRQAGNNNEQFF
TRBJ1-1,TRBV6-5,medium-sized,NA,14,TGTGCCAGCAGACAGGGTTGGCGGAACACTGAAGCTTTCTTT,CASRQGWRNTEAFF
TRBJ1-5,TRBV7-9,NA,TRBD1,15,TGTGCCAGCAGCTTGGGGGACAGACTCAATCAGCCCCAGCATTTT,CASSLGDRLNQPQHF
TRBJ1-1,TRBV2,NA,NA,16,TGTGCCAGCAGTGAAGCGCTCACCGCGGGGCGGACTGAAGCTTTCTTT,CASSEALTAGRTEAFF
TRBJ2-5,TRBV15,NA,TRBD1,16,TGTGCCACCAGGGCGACAGGGACCGGGGTGGGGGAGACCCAGTACTTC,CATRATGTGVGETQYF
TRBJ2-7,TRBV19,NA,TRBD2,15,TGTGCCAGTAGTTCTCCGGGACTAGCGGAATACGAGCAGTACTTC,CASSSPGLAEYEQYF
TRBJ2-5,TRBV4-3,NA,NA,12,TGCGCCAGCAGCCAAGAGTTCCGCCTTAGGTACTTC,CASSQEFRLRYF
TRBJ1-2,TRBV28,few,TRBD1,14,TGTGCCAGCAGCCCACCTGACAGGGGGCATGGCTACACCTTC,CASSPPDRGHGYTF
TRBJ1-1,TRBV24-1,NA,TRBD1,14,TGTGCCACCAGTGATTTTCAGGGGGTCGTAGGAGCTTTCTTT,CATSDFQGVVGAFF
TRBJ1-1,TRBV27,NA,NA,14,TGTGCCAGCAGTTTAAGGGGGATTAGTCCTGAAGCTTTCTTT,CASSLRGISPEAFF
TRBJ2-2,TRBV7-9,NA,TRBD1,19,TGTGCCAGCAGCGCGGGACAGGGGGCGAATTACAGGAACATCGGGGAGCTGTTTTTT,CASSAGQGANYRNIGELFF
TRBJ2-5,TRBV5-1,NA,TRBD2,16,TGCGCCAGCAGCACGACTAGCGGGGTGTTCGGAGAGACCCAGTACTTC,CASSTTSGVFGETQYF
TRBJ1-4,TRBV9,NA,TRBD1,14,TGTGCCAGCAGCGGGAGCAGGGGGAGGGAAAAACTGTTTTTT,CASSGSRGREKLFF
TRBJ2-7,TRBV6-5,few,TRBD2,14,TGTGCCAGCAAAATGGCGGGAGGCTCCTACGAGCAGTACTTC,CASKMAGGSYEQYF
TRBJ1-1,TRBV19,NA,NA,14,TGTGCCAGTAGTATAGTAGCCGGGAACACTGAAGCTTTCTTT,CASSIVAGNTEAFF
TRBJ2-3,TRBV7-2,once,NA,16,TGTGCCAGCAGCAAGAACGCGGGGACAGGCACAGATACGCAGTATTTT,CASSKNAGTGTDTQYF
TRBJ2-7,TRBV13,once,TRBD1,14,TGTGCCAGCACCCAGACAGGGGGCGCGTACGAGCAGTACTTC,CASTQTGGAYEQYF
TRBJ1-5,TRBV15,NA,NA,16,TGTGCCACCAGCAGAGCCTCGGGGGATAGCAATCAGCCCCAGCATTTT,CATSRASGDSNQPQHF
TRBJ2-7,TRBV6-5,NA,NA,15,TGTGCCAGCAGGCCCGACAGGTCCCTACCCTACGAGCAGTACTTC,CASRPDRSLPYEQYF
TRBJ2-3,TRBV7-2,NA,NA,15,TGTGCCAGCAGCTTATCCAGGGGCGGACCCGATACGCAGTATTTT,CASSLSRGGPDTQYF
TRBJ2-7,TRBV7-9,NA,NA,13,TGTGCCAGCAGCCCCAGAGTGGAGTTCGAGCAGTACTTC,CASSPRVEFEQYF
TRBJ1-5,TRBV6-5,NA,NA,15,TGTGCCAGCAGTTACACTACAGGGAGCAATCAGCCCCAGCATTTT,CASSYTTGSNQPQHF
TRBJ2-7,TRBV5-4,NA,TRBD2,16,TGTGCCAGCAGCTGGGGGGGTATCTCCCGCTCCTACGAGCAGTACTTC,CASSWGGISRSYEQYF
TRBJ1-2,TRBV5-4,NA,NA,11,TGTGCCAGCTCCACTAACTATGGCTACACCTTC,CASSTNYGYTF
TRBJ1-1,TRBV4-3,NA,NA,14,TGCGCCAGCAGCCATCTTAGCGGGGACACTGAAGCTTTCTTT,CASSHLSGDTEAFF
TRBJ2-7,TRBV20-1,NA,NA,11,TGCAGTGCTAGAGGCAGATACGAGCAGTACTTC,CSARGRYEQYF
TRBJ1-2,TRBV28,NA,NA,13,TGTGCCAGCAGTTCGAGTGGACAGAATGGCTACACCTTC,CASSSSGQNGYTF
TRBJ2-1,TRBV10-2,NA,NA,12,TGCGCCAGCAGAGCGGTGTACAATGAGCAGTTCTTC,CASRAVYNEQFF
TRBJ1-5,TRBV7-9,few,TRBD1,17,TGTGCCAGCAGCTTATCCCCCGGGACAGGGCTAGAGCAGCCCCAGCATTTT,CASSLSPGTGLEQPQHF
TRBJ2-2,TRBV30,NA,TRBD2,16,TGTGCCTGGGGTGGACTAGCGGGTAGCTACACCGGGGAGCTGTTTTTT,CAWGGLAGSYTGELFF
TRBJ2-7,TRBV29-1,NA,TRBD1,13,TGCAGCGTCAGGGACAGGGGACCCTACGAGCAGTACTTC,CSVRDRGPYEQYF
TRBJ2-1,TRBV5-1,NA,TRBD2,16,TGCGCCAGCAGCTTGGCCGGGGCGGGAGGGGTGAGCGAGCAGTTCTTC,CASSLAGAGGVSEQFF
TRBJ2-6,TRBV4-1,once,NA,17,TGCGCCAGCAGCCGAGCGGACGCTTCCTCTGGGGCCAACGTCCTGACTTTC,CASSRADASSGANVLTF
TRBJ1-1,TRBV5-4,NA,TRBD1,14,TGTGCCAGCAGCGTAGGGGGCGTCGGCACTGAAGCTTTCTTT,CASSVGGVGTEAFF
TRBJ2-2,TRBV5-8,NA,NA,15,TGTGCCAGCAGCTCAGCGGTATTGAACACCGGGGAGCTGTTTTTT,CASSSAVLNTGELFF
TRBJ1-6,TRBV6-5,few,NA,15,TGTGCCAGCAGTTTCCAGACCACGGCGGATTCACCCCTCCACTTT,CASSFQTTADSPLHF
TRBJ1-5,TRBV28,NA,NA,13,TGTGCCAGCAGTAGGGGGACAAATCAGCCCCAGCATTTT,CASSRGTNQPQHF
TRBJ2-7,TRBV27,many,NA,14,TGTGCCAGCAGTGGGTGGGGCTACGCCTACGAGCAGTACTTC,CASSGWGYAYEQYF
TRBJ2-1,TRBV7-9,few,NA,15,TGTGCCAGCAGCCCACGGGTTAGCTCCTACAATGAGCAGTTCTTC,CASSPRVSSYNEQFF
TRBJ1-5,TRBV6-5,NA,NA,15,TGTGCCAGCAGTTCAGACAGGAATAGCAATCAGCCCCAGCATTTT,CASSSDRNSNQPQHF
TRBJ2-7,TRBV29-1,NA,TRBD1,13,TGCAGCGTCAGGACAGGGGGCTCCTACGAGCAGTACTTC,CSVRTGGSYEQYF
TRBJ1-5,TRBV4-2,NA,NA,15,TGTGCCAGCAGCCGCCAAGTGGGGGCGAGTCAGCCCCAGCATTTT,CASSRQVGASQPQHF
TRBJ2-6,TRBV5-4,NA,NA,13,TGTGCCAGCAGATCAACTGGGGCCAACGTCCTGACTTTC,CASRSTGANVLTF
TRBJ1-1,TRBV4-1,NA,TRBD1,13,TGCGCCAGCAAGGGGGCTTTGAACACTGAAGCTTTCTTT,CASKGALNTEAFF
TRBJ1-1,TRBV6-6,NA,NA,13,TGTGCCAGCAGTTACTCCCAGGGAACTGAAGCTTTCTTT,CASSYSQGTEAFF
TRBJ2-7,TRBV19,NA,NA,13,TGTGCCAGTAGACAACAGGCCGGCTACGAGCAGTACTTC,CASRQQAGYEQYF
TRBJ2-3,TRBV7-3,NA,TRBD2,17,TGTGCCAGCAGCGTAAGGGCCGGGACTAGCGGCACAGATACGCAGTATTTT,CASSVRAGTSGTDTQYF
TRBJ2-5,TRBV9,once,TRBD2,17,TGTGCCAGCAGCCCTGGCCATCTAGCGGGAGGCGGAGAGACCCAGTACTTC,CASSPGHLAGGGETQYF
TRBJ2-7,TRBV5-4,NA,TRBD1,14,TGTGCCAGCAGCTCCGCGGACAGGGCTCACGAGCAGTACTTC,CASSSADRAHEQYF
TRBJ2-7,TRBV7-9,NA,NA,15,TGTGCCAGCAGCTTAGCGGGGACAAACCTCTACGAGCAGTACTTC,CASSLAGTNLYEQYF
TRBJ2-7,TRBV6-1,NA,TRBD1,17,TGTGCCAGCAGTGTTCTATACGGGACAGGCTTCTCCTACGAGCAGTACTTC,CASSVLYGTGFSYEQYF
TRBJ1-1,TRBV7-9,NA,NA,14,TGTGCCAGCAGCTTAACCAGTTTGAACACTGAAGCTTTCTTT,CASSLTSLNTEAFF
TRBJ1-2,TRBV5-4,NA,TRBD1,14,TGTGCCAGCAGCCCCGGACAGGGACCCTATGGCTACACCTTC,CASSPGQGPYGYTF
TRBJ2-3,TRBV4-3,NA,TRBD2,15,TGCGCCAGCAGCCAAGCGGCGGGAGGGACAGATACGCAGTATTTT,CASSQAAGGTDTQYF
TRBJ2-1,TRBV27,NA,NA,13,TGTGCCAGCAGTTTCGCGGGACAGCATGAGCAGTTCTTC,CASSFAGQHEQFF